These 4 T cell receptor beta chains were all obtained from the same sample, sequenced in a study of early T cells in non-severe SARS-CoV-2 infection. TCRdb analysed the 5' RACE reads with MiXCR anew, one entry per CDR3 protein. Of tens of thousands of distinct CDR3 sequences detected, over 9% appear once; the ten largest clones hold around 13%. The sequenced sample was whole blood. Source of these receptors: an adult who was a healthcare worker with PCR-confirmed SARS-CoV-2 infection or an uninfected control (not recorded which).

The rearrangement uses TRBV7-6 and TRBJ2-1; perhaps D is TRBD1 or TRBD2 (6 bases each). CDR3 length: 15 amino acids. V gave up 1 base and J gave up 6 bases, with 13 bases separating them. CDR1 and CDR2 (germline): SGHVS, FNYEAQ. CDR3 in amino acids: CASSLVGGSGNEQFF. The CDR3 DNA reads TGTGCCAGCAGCTTAGTAGGGGGGTCAGGCAATGAGCAGTTCTTC. The full variable domain, in which reference TRBV7-6 and TRBJ2-1 provide the parts outside the CDR3, is GAGVSQSPRYKVTKRGQDVALRCDPISGHVSLYWYRQALGQGPEFLTYFNYEAQQDKSGLPNDRFSAERPEGSISTLTIQRTEQRDSAMYRCASSLVGGSGNEQFFGPGTRLTVL.

This clonotype was seen at least ten times. The rearrangement uses TRBV9 and TRBJ2-5; 9 bases match TRBD2. The CDR3 sequence is 17 residues long. From germline, CDR1 is SGDLS and CDR2 YYNGEE. Trimming at V came to 1 base and at J to 2 bases, leaving 9 bases not matched to a gene. The CDR3 nucleotides read TGTGCCAGCAGCGTACCGGCGGGGGGGCGTCAACAAGAGACCCAGTACTTC. This translates into CASSVPAGGRQQETQYF. Based on the CDR3 plus reference TRBV9 and TRBJ2-5, the full variable domain is DSGVTQTPKHLITATGQRVTLRCSPRSGDLSVYWYQQSLDQGLQFLIQYYNGEERAKGNILERFSAQQFPDLHSELNLSSLELGDSALYFCASSVPAGGRQQETQYFGPGTRLLVL.

This clonotype was observed many times. The V call is TRBV5-6, the J call TRBJ1-1; D unresolved. The CDR3 runs 11 residues. Germline V CDR1 and CDR2: SGHDT, YYEEEE. Trimming cost V 0 bases and J 4 bases, with 1 base left between them. The DNA for the CDR3 is TGTGCCAGCAGCTTGGCCACTGAAGCTTTCTTT. Protein product: CASSLATEAFF.

This clonotype was recorded many times. The chain uses TRBV2 and TRBJ1-1, with 7 nucleotides matching TRBD1. V lost 5 bases and J lost 0; bases outside the gene matches: 9. CDR1 is SNHLY and CDR2 is FYNNEI in the germline V gene. The CDR3 has 16 residues. The CDR3 region is CASSLPGGRMNTEAFF. In DNA, the CDR3 is TGTGCCAGCAGTCTTCCAGGGGGTAGAATGAACACTGAAGCTTTCTTT.